This T cell receptor beta chain was documented in a study of blood T cell repertoires in COVID-19. Study processing details: Quantification of nucleated cells was approximated via reference gene primer amplification. Profiling relied on immunoSEQ multiplex PCR, and the TCRdb table lists in-frame clones only, not all of them. The V and J calls and the clone size are those of that table, but D and trimming were determined from the DNA. Here the sample spans a few hundred thousand clones, 89% being singletons. The CDR3 has 15 residues. V lost 5 bases and J lost 4, with 18 bases in between. Per germline, CDR1 SGHAT and CDR2 FQNNGV. This clone turned up a few times.

This TCR was sampled from a woman aged 40 to 50 who had recovered from COVID-19. The J gene is TRBJ2-7, the V gene TRBV11-2; no reliable D call. Sequenced material: peripheral blood. The CDR3 DNA reads TGTGCCAGCAGCCACGGAAGTACGGCGGTTTACGAGCAGTACGTC. Its translation is CASSHGSTAVYEQYV.